Listed below are T cell receptor beta chains from one sample, sequenced in a study of cytomegalovirus exposure and HLA in healthy donors. Some clones are missing from TCRdb's copy, which holds only in-frame ones; the method was immunoSEQ multiplex PCR. The table lists under 150,000 clones, just over 70% of them singletons. The sample was PBMCs. The receptors here all came from an older woman in good health and CMV-seropositive. Both conserved end residues are part of each CDR3. A D gene is named only where the DNA matches it firmly. A clone size is listed for some rows: how often the clone was seen (once, few, many), or a class if it is expanded.

TRBV19	TRBJ2-7	.	TRBD1	CASSIKGALYEQYF	TGTGCCAGTAGTATCAAGGGGGCGCTTTACGAGCAGTACTTC
TRBV7-9	TRBJ1-4	.	TRBD1	CASRIYRGPASNEKLFF	TGTGCCAGCAGGATATACAGGGGCCCCGCTTCGAATGAAAAACTGTTTTTT
TRBV7-6	TRBJ1-1	.	.	CASSSWTNTEAFF	TGTGCCAGCAGCTCGTGGACTAACACTGAAGCTTTCTTT
TRBV14	TRBJ2-5	.	.	CASSPFEGGVAGTQYF	TGTGCCAGCAGCCCCTTTGAAGGGGGTGTAGCGGGGACCCAGTACTTC
TRBV5-1	TRBJ1-1	.	.	CASSSGSNTEAFF	TGCGCCAGCAGCTCCGGGTCGAACACTGAAGCTTTCTTT
TRBV2	TRBJ2-2	.	.	CASSEFVVGGTGELFF	TGTGCCAGCAGTGAATTCGTAGTGGGGGGAACCGGGGAGCTGTTTTTT
TRBV19	TRBJ1-1	once	.	CASSPEINTEAFF	TGTGCCAGTAGCCCGGAGATAAACACTGAAGCTTTCTTT
TRBV18	TRBJ1-2	.	TRBD1	CASSPAGQGNLYGYTF	TGTGCCAGCTCACCCGCCGGACAGGGGAATCTCTATGGCTACACCTTC
TRBV2	TRBJ2-3	.	TRBD2	CASTRRLAGDFTDTQYF	TGTGCCAGCACCCGAAGGCTAGCGGGAGACTTCACAGATACGCAGTATTTT
TRBV7-6	TRBJ2-2	.	.	CASSPINTGELFF	TGTGCCAGCAGCCCAATTAACACCGGGGAGCTGTTTTTT
TRBV6-5	TRBJ1-6	.	TRBD1	CASSYSGQGYNSPLHF	TGTGCCAGCAGTTACTCGGGACAGGGCTATAATTCACCCCTCCACTTT
TRBV19	TRBJ2-2	.	.	CASSPRTGELFF	TGTGCCAGTAGTCCTCGGACAGGGGAGCTGTTTTTT
TRBV5-1	TRBJ1-2	.	.	CASSFRPGPYGYTF	TGCGCCAGCAGCTTTCGTCCAGGGCCCTATGGCTACACCTTC
TRBV5-1	TRBJ2-7	.	.	CASSPAGGPYEQYF	TGCGCCAGCAGCCCAGCTGGGGGCCCCTACGAGCAGTACTTC
TRBV19	TRBJ2-7	once	TRBD1	CASSIGQGVYEQYF	TGTGCCAGTAGTATAGGCCAGGGGGTCTACGAGCAGTACTTC
TRBV4-1	TRBJ2-7	.	.	CASSQDQGYEQYF	TGCGCCAGCAGCCAAGATCAGGGTTACGAGCAGTACTTC
TRBV5-1	TRBJ2-3	.	.	CASSLGGRQTSTDTQYF	TGCGCCAGCAGCTTAGGAGGCCGTCAGACTAGCACAGATACGCAGTATTTT
TRBV10-1	TRBJ1-2	.	TRBD1	CASSEPDRGNYGYTF	TGCGCCAGCAGTGAACCGGACAGGGGAAACTATGGCTACACCTTC
TRBV10-2	TRBJ2-3	.	TRBD2	CASSDGGFTDTQYF	TGCGCCAGCAGTGACGGGGGGTTCACAGATACGCAGTATTTT
TRBV5-4	TRBJ1-1	.	.	CASSFSTATEAFF	TGTGCCAGCAGCTTTAGTACAGCCACTGAAGCTTTCTTT
TRBV29-1	TRBJ2-7	.	.	CSVDLSSDEQYF	TGCAGCGTTGATCTGTCTTCCGACGAGCAGTACTTC
TRBV7-9	TRBJ1-2	once	.	CASSLGEDRGYTF	TGTGCCAGCAGCTTAGGAGAGGATCGAGGCTACACCTTC
TRBV11-3	TRBJ2-1	.	.	CASSLETHNEQFF	TGTGCCAGCAGCTTGGAGACCCACAATGAGCAGTTCTTC
TRBV27	TRBJ2-7	few	TRBD1	CASSLGQSSYEQYF	TGTGCCAGCAGTTTGGGACAGAGCTCCTACGAGCAGTACTTC
TRBV27	TRBJ2-3	.	.	CASSHPGDRGDTQYF	TGTGCCAGCAGTCATCCAGGGGATCGAGGGGATACGCAGTATTTT
TRBV7-9	TRBJ1-1	.	TRBD1	CASSLTGVNTEAFF	TGTGCCAGCAGCTTGACAGGGGTGAACACTGAAGCTTTCTTT
TRBV29-1	TRBJ2-3	few	.	CSVVGLPSTDTQYF	TGCAGCGTTGTTGGCTTACCTAGCACAGATACGCAGTATTTT
TRBV5-1	TRBJ2-3	.	TRBD2	CASSSIAGSTDTQYF	TGCGCCAGCAGCTCAATAGCGGGGAGCACAGATACGCAGTATTTT
TRBV29-1	TRBJ2-1	.	TRBD1	CSVPGTGKNYNEQFF	TGCAGCGTCCCCGGGACAGGGAAGAACTACAATGAGCAGTTCTTC
TRBV27	TRBJ1-4	.	.	CASSWGGGNEKLFF	TGTGCCAGCAGTTGGGGGGGTGGGAATGAAAAACTGTTTTTT
TRBV6-1	TRBJ2-7	.	.	CASSEVFLYEQYF	TGTGCCAGCAGTGAAGTATTCCTCTACGAGCAGTACTTC
TRBV18	TRBJ1-1	.	.	CASSPGSNAEAFF	TGTGCCAGCTCACCAGGTAGTAACGCTGAAGCTTTCTTT
TRBV29-1	TRBJ2-7	once	.	CSVERGGAYEQYF	TGCAGCGTTGAAAGGGGGGGGGCTTACGAGCAGTACTTC
TRBV4-1	TRBJ2-1	once	.	CASSQGYRDEQFF	TGCGCCAGCAGCCAAGGGTACAGGGATGAGCAGTTCTTC
TRBV7-3	TRBJ1-2	.	TRBD1	CASSLTAGQGRLNGYTF	TGTGCCAGCAGCTTAACGGCGGGACAGGGTAGATTAAATGGCTACACCTTC
TRBV4-1	TRBJ2-1	.	TRBD2	CASSQVLAGGYNEQFF	TGCGCCAGCAGCCAAGTATTAGCGGGGGGCTACAATGAGCAGTTCTTC
TRBV4-1	TRBJ1-1	.	.	CASSPEGQGMNTEAFF	TGCGCCAGCAGCCCAGAGGGGCAGGGGATGAACACTGAAGCTTTCTTT
TRBV25-1	TRBJ1-6	.	TRBD1	CASSATPGQGQNSPLHF	TGTGCCAGCAGTGCTACCCCGGGACAGGGCCAAAATTCACCCCTCCACTTT